The present entry profiles one T cell receptor (beta chain) with its context. Its specificity is unknown. CDR1 DFQATT and CDR2 SNEGSKA come from the germline V gene (reference sequence). Between the trimmed V and J ends, which lost 6 bases and 3 bases, there was a span of 8 bases. There are 11 residues in the CDR3. The PCR employed 60 Vbeta primers together with 13 Jbeta primers. Profiled with immunoSEQ multiplex PCR; TCRdb holds only in-frame clones, not every one. The table has around 200,000 clones, roughly 89% seen once. The sample originates from a study of cytomegalovirus exposure and HLA in healthy donors. Turning to the study itself: The study's early data release held about 85 million unique TCRs from HLA-typed donors. General observations from the study: Productive rates of about 87% or about 30% were seen for most TCR beta V segments in an earlier analysis. High sensitivity and specificity were reportedly achieved when the classifier diagnosed cytomegalovirus status.

Sequenced: PBMCs. The chain couples TRBV20-1 to TRBJ1-2, with D uncertain. The receptor was isolated from a woman younger than 30 in good health and CMV-seronegative. The CDR3 DNA reads as TGCAGTGCGGTGGCTTACTATGGCTACACCTTC. This codes for CSAVAYYGYTF.